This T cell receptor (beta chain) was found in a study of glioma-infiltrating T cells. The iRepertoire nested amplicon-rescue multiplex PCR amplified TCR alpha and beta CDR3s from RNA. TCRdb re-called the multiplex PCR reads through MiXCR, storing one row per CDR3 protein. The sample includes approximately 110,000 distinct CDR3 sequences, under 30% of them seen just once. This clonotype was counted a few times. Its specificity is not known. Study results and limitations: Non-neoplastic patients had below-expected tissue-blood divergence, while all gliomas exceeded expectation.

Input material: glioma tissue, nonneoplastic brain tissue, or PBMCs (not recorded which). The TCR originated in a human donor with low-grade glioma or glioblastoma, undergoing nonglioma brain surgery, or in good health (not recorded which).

The CDR3 protein is CASSVEGSSYEQYF. The CDR3 DNA follows: TGTGCCAGCAGCGTAGAGGGCAGCTCCTACGAGCAGTACTTC. V and J are TRBV9 and TRBJ2-7; D gene ambiguous. Trimming removed 0 bases from V and 0 bases from J, with 7 bases in between. CDR1 SGDLS and CDR2 YYNGEE come from the germline V gene. This CDR3 is 14 amino acids long.